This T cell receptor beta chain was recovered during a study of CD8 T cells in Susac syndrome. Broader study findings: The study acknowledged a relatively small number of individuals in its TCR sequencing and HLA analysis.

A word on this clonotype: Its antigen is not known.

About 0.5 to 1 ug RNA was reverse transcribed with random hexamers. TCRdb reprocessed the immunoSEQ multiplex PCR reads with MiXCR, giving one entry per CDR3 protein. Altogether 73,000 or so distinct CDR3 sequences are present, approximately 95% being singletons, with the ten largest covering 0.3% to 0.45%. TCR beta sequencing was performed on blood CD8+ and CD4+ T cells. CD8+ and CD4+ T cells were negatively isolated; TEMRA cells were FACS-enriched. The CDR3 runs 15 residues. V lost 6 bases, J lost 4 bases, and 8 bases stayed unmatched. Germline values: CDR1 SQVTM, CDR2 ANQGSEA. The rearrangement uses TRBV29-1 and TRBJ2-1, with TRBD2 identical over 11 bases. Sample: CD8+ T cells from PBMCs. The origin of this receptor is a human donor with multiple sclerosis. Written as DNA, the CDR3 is TGCAGCGTGCACGGACTAGCGGGTCTATACAATGAGCAGTTCTTC. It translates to CSVHGLAGLYNEQFF.